This T cell receptor (beta chain) was sequenced for a study of OX40 agonist ivuxolimab in advanced cancers. Background on the study: All patients had ivuxolimab intravenously every 2 weeks at 0.01 to 10 mg/kg.

Sequencing was performed with immunoSEQ multiplex PCR; in TCRdb, only in-frame clones are kept and a portion is missing. The sample yields tens of thousands of clones, approximately 83% seen once. The germline V gene encodes CDR1 LGHNT and CDR2 FRNRAP. This CDR3 spans 15 amino acids. Trimming took off 6 bases at V and 1 base at J, with 15 bases between the two ends. V is TRBV12-5 and J is TRBJ1-1; possibly TRBD1 for D (6 bases). The sample consisted of CD4+ or CD8+ T cells sorted from blood, taken in a trial of the OX40 agonist ivuxolimab. The clonotype was recovered from an adult with an advanced solid tumor such as melanoma, head and neck, liver or kidney cancer. The CDR3 reads CASGPEGTPNTEAFF. The CDR3, as DNA: TGTGCTAGTGGCCCCGAGGGGACACCGAACACTGAAGCTTTCTTT.